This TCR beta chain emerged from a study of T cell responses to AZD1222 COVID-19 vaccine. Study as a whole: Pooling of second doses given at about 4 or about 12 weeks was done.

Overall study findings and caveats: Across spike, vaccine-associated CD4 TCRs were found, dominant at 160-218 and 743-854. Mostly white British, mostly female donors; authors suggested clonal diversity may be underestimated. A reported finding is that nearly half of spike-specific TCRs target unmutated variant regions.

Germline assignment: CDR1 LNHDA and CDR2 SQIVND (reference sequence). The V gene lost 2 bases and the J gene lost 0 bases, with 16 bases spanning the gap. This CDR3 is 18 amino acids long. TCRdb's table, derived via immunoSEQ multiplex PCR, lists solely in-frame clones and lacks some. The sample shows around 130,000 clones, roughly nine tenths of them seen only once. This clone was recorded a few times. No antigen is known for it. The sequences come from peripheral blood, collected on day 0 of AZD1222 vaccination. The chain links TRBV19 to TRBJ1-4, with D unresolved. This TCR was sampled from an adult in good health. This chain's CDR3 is CASSITGTSFATNEKLFF. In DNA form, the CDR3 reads TGTGCCAGTAGTATAACGGGTACCAGTTTTGCAACTAATGAAAAACTGTTTTTT.